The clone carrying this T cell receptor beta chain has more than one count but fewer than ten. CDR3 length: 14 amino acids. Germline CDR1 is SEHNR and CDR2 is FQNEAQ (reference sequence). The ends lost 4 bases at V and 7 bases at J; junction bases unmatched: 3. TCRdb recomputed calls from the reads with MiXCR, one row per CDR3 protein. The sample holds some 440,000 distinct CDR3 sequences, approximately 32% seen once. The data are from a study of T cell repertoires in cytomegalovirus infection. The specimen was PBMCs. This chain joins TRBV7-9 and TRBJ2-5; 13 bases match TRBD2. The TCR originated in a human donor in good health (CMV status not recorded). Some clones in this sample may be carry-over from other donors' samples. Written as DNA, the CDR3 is TGTGCCAGCAGCTCCGGACTAGCGGGGGTGACCCAGTACTTC. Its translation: CASSSGLAGVTQYF.